A single sample gave rise to the 18 T cell receptor beta chains below, sequenced in a study of T cells after yellow fever vaccination. TCRdb reanalysed the 5' RACE reads using MiXCR and keeps one entry per CDR3 protein. The sample records 20,000 to 25,000 distinct CDR3 sequences, 5.2% being singletons. The sequencing here drew on PBMCs, either bulk or a sorted T-cell subset (CD4+, CD8+, memory, or dextramer-sorted; not recorded which), taken about 41 days after the first yellow fever vaccination. The receptors come from a man between 18 and 29 years old who received the YFV17D yellow fever vaccine.

At least ten counts were recorded for this clonotype. The gene calls are TRBV2 and TRBJ1-1; D uncertain. The germline V and J ends were trimmed by 7 bases and 1 base, with 13 bases remaining between them. Germline CDR1 reads SNHLY; CDR2 reads FYNNEI. The CDR3 has 14 residues. CDR3 coding DNA: TGTGCCAGCAACCCCGGTCAGCAGAACACTGAAGCTTTCTTT. The encoded protein is CASNPGQQNTEAFF. Supplemented by reference TRBV2 and TRBJ1-1, the full variable domain reads EPEVTQTPSHQVTQMGQEVILRCVPISNHLYFYWYRQILGQKVEFLVSFYNNEISEKSEIFDDQFSVERPDGSNFTLKIRSTKLEDSAMYFCASNPGQQNTEAFFGQGTRLTVV.

Many counts were recorded for this clonotype. The genes are TRBV11-2 and TRBJ2-5, with D unresolved. The CDR3 extends over 12 amino acids. Trimming removed 2 bases at V and 2 bases at J, with 3 bases between. CDR1 and CDR2 from the germline V gene are SGHAT and FQNNGV. The CDR3 DNA is TGTGCCAGCAGCTTATTGCAAGAGACCCAGTACTTC. It encodes CASSLLQETQYF.

This clonotype appeared many times. CDR3 nucleotides: TGCGCCAGCAGCCAAGAGACCGCTTATGGCTACACCTTC. Translating gives CASSQETAYGYTF. The chain couples TRBV4-3 to TRBJ1-2, with D unclear. There are 13 residues in the CDR3. Germline V gene sequence: CDR1 LGHNA, CDR2 YSLEER. V lost 0 bases to trimming and J lost 5 bases, with 7 bases between them.

For this clonotype: A much larger clone is a single base away; this may be a read error. The conserved phenylalanine or tryptophan normally closing the CDR3 is absent here, so this likely arose from a read error. V is TRBV11-2 and J is TRBJ2-7; 11 bases agree with TRBD2. The CDR3 is made up of 15 amino acids. Germline V gene sequence: CDR1 SGHAT, CDR2 FQNNGV. V was clipped by 5 bases and J by 5 bases; unmatched bases: 8. CDR3 sequence (DNA): TGTGCCAGCAGCCCCCAACTAGCGGGGGTCAACGAGCAGTACTCC. Protein sequence: CASSPQLAGVNEQYS.

At least ten counts were recorded for this clonotype. V and J are TRBV12-3 or TRBV12-4 and TRBJ1-5; D is perhaps TRBD1 (6 bases). Between the trimmed V and J ends, which lost 5 bases and 6 bases, there was a span of 11 bases. CDR3 size: 13 residues. The CDR3 loop reads CASSLNRAQPQHF. The CDR3 DNA reads as TGTGCCAGCAGTCTTAACAGGGCTCAGCCCCAGCATTTT.

This clonotype was seen at least ten times. The chain joins TRBV4-3 to TRBJ2-2, with D tentatively TRBD1 (6 bases). Per the germline V gene, CDR1 is LGHNA and CDR2 is YSLEER. V was pared by 5 bases and J by 5 bases, with 18 bases between. The CDR3 loop spans 16 amino acids. CDR3 DNA sequence: TGCGCCAGCAGCGACCGACAGGTTCGCGGTACCGGGGAGCTGTTTTTT. Residues: CASSDRQVRGTGELFF.

This clonotype counts as large. The chain employs TRBV12-3 or TRBV12-4 and TRBJ2-2; maybe TRBD1 (5 bases). This CDR3 is built from 12 residues. The V end was cut by 6 bases, the J end by 5 bases, with 7 bases between. CDR3 coding DNA: TGTGCCAGCAGCCAGGGAACCGGGGAGCTGTTTTTT. This gives the protein CASSQGTGELFF.

There are many counts of this clonotype. The chain combines TRBV5-1 with TRBJ1-2, with D possibly being TRBD1 (6 bases). The V gene's germline CDR1 is SGHRS and CDR2 YFSETQ. This CDR3 is built from 14 residues. Trimming pared 0 bases from V and 8 bases from J, leaving 14 bases between. The CDR3 DNA sequence: TGCGCCAGCAGCTTGGGTTTACAGGGAAGCGGCTACACCTTC. Amino acids: CASSLGLQGSGYTF.

This clonotype was detected ten times or more. V usage is TRBV12-5 and J usage is TRBJ2-7; no clear D gene. This CDR3 has 12 amino acids. V lost 3 bases and J lost 5, with 8 bases in between. Per germline, CDR1 LGHNT and CDR2 FRNRAP. CDR3 sequence (DNA): TGTGCTAGTGGTTTTAGGTTGGACGAGCAGTACTTC. The encoded protein is CASGFRLDEQYF.

This clonotype appeared many times. V is TRBV3-1 and J is TRBJ1-1; D possibly corresponds to TRBD1 (5 bases). The CDR3 extends over 15 amino acids. Trimming shortened V by 3 bases and J by 4 bases, and 15 bases separated the two germline ends. Germline V CDR1 and CDR2: LGHDT, YNNKEL (reference sequence). The CDR3 nucleotides read TGTGCCAGCAGCCAGTCAGGGCAAGGTGGCACTGAAGCTTTCTTT. As protein: CASSQSGQGGTEAFF.

This clonotype appeared many times. The chain combines TRBV6-5 with TRBJ1-5; D is perhaps TRBD1 (5 bases). CDR3 length equals 14 residues. V gave up 5 bases and J gave up 0 bases, with 8 bases separating them. Germline CDR1 reads MNHEY; CDR2 reads SVGAGI. The chain's CDR3 is CASSHGHSNQPQHF. As DNA, the CDR3 is TGTGCCAGCAGTCACGGACATAGCAATCAGCCCCAGCATTTT.

This clonotype has at least ten counts. The chain couples TRBV13 to TRBJ2-5; tentative D call: TRBD1 (6 bases). Germline CDR1 is PRHDT and CDR2 is FYEKMQ (reference sequence). This CDR3 is 14 amino acids long. Trimming pared 5 bases from V and 4 bases from J, leaving 14 bases between. CDR3 sequence reads: CASSRQATGETQYF. The DNA for the CDR3 is TGTGCCAGCAGCCGACAGGCCACGGGAGAGACCCAGTACTTC.

Relative to its sample, this clonotype is medium-sized. This chain connects TRBV5-1 to TRBJ2-5; D is ambiguous. V gave up 1 base and J gave up 2 bases, with 12 bases separating them. The germline V gene has CDR1 SGHRS and CDR2 YFSETQ. This CDR3 is built from 15 residues. The CDR3 loop reads CASSLILATQETQYF. The CDR3 coding sequence is TGCGCCAGCAGCTTGATCTTGGCAACTCAAGAGACCCAGTACTTC.

At least ten counts were recorded for this clonotype. The V call is TRBV21-1, the J call TRBJ2-4; the table's TRBD1 call for D was not verified on the DNA. TRBV21-1 is shown as a pseudogene. The CDR3 covers 14 residues. CDR3 in DNA: TGTGCCAGCAGCCACCGGGACAGGCCCCACATTCAGTACTTC. Amino acid sequence: CASSHRDRPHIQYF.

This clonotype was recorded many times. This chain uses TRBV29-1 with TRBJ2-4, with D possibly matching TRBD2 (5 bases). The germline V gene encodes CDR1 SQVTM and CDR2 ANQGSEA. V lost 7 bases to trimming and J lost 2 bases, with 21 bases between them. The CDR3 extends over 16 amino acids. The CDR3 DNA reads TGCAGCGCCAATCGTAGGGCTCCCGGGACCAAAAACATTCAGTACTTC. It translates to CSANRRAPGTKNIQYF.

This clonotype showed up many times. This chain joins TRBV15 and TRBJ1-1; TRBD1 agrees at 8 bases. Trimming cost V 3 bases and J 1 base; bases outside gene matches: 7. CDR1 is LNHNV, CDR2 YYDKDF, per germline (reference sequence). The CDR3 runs to 16 residues. The CDR3 loop reads CATSSPFGQGNTEAFF. The CDR3 DNA sequence: TGTGCCACCAGCAGCCCCTTCGGACAGGGGAACACTGAAGCTTTCTTT.

This sequence joins TRBV5-1 and TRBJ1-1; D is unresolved. This CDR3 is 16 amino acids long. Trimming stripped 7 bases from V and 0 bases from J, with 19 bases between. Germline V gene lookup returns CDR1 SGHRS and CDR2 YFSETQ. The CDR3 nucleotides read TGCGCCAGCGGCCCCAGCCCTGAACTAATGAACACTGAAGCTTTCTTT. Translated: CASGPSPELMNTEAFF.

This clonotype occurred many times. The chain is built from TRBV18 and TRBJ2-2, with a possible D match to TRBD2 (5 bases). Trimming left V 0 bases short and J 6 bases short, with 11 bases between. Per germline, CDR1 KGHSH and CDR2 LQKENI. This CDR3 has 15 amino acids. DNA of the CDR3: TGTGCCAGCTCACCACCGTCGGGGTCCGCCGGGGAGCTGTTTTTT. Amino acid sequence: CASSPPSGSAGELFF.